This T cell receptor beta chain was observed in a study of blood T cell repertoires in COVID-19. In the original analysis: Nucleated cell counts were estimated from reference gene primer amplification. TCRdb's copy holds only in-frame clones and misses some; the assay was immunoSEQ multiplex PCR. The V and J calls and clone size are taken from that table; D and trimming were inferred from the DNA. The sample consists of about 73,000 clones, roughly 80% of them appearing once. Trimming took 10 bases from V and 8 from J; bases not matched to a gene: 8. The CDR3 sequence is 12 residues long. Germline V gene sequence: CDR1 ENHRY, CDR2 SYGVKD.

Source material: peripheral blood. The origin of this receptor is a woman aged 60 to 75 with acute or convalescent COVID-19. The chain couples TRBV10-3 to TRBJ1-1; 9 bases line up with TRBD1. The CDR3 DNA is TGTGCCACCGACAGGGGGACCATCGAAGCTTTCTTT. This sequence encodes CATDRGTIEAFF.